This TCR beta chain originates from a study of T cell clonality in common variable immunodeficiency. Study-wide results and caveats: Common variable immunodeficiency TCR beta sequences reportedly had fewer deletions and N-nucleotide insertions.

This clone came up many times. Its antigen is as yet unknown. The CDR3 goes on 3 residues after the read ends, and that part is filled in from the germline J gene. This CDR3 is 13 amino acids long. Germline CDR1 reads SGHRS; CDR2 reads YFSETQ. This table comes from immunoSEQ multiplex PCR, and its TCRdb copy is limited to in-frame clones, with some not included. The sample has about 39,000 clones, none seen only once. This clonotype was sampled from a person between 18 and 70 years old in good health. The chain has TRBV5-1 and TRBJ2-2; D might be TRBD1 (5 bases). Input material: peripheral blood mononuclear cells. The CDR3 protein is CASMESGANVLFF. CDR3 DNA, as far as it was read: TGCGCCAGCATGGAGTCTGGGGCCAACGTG.